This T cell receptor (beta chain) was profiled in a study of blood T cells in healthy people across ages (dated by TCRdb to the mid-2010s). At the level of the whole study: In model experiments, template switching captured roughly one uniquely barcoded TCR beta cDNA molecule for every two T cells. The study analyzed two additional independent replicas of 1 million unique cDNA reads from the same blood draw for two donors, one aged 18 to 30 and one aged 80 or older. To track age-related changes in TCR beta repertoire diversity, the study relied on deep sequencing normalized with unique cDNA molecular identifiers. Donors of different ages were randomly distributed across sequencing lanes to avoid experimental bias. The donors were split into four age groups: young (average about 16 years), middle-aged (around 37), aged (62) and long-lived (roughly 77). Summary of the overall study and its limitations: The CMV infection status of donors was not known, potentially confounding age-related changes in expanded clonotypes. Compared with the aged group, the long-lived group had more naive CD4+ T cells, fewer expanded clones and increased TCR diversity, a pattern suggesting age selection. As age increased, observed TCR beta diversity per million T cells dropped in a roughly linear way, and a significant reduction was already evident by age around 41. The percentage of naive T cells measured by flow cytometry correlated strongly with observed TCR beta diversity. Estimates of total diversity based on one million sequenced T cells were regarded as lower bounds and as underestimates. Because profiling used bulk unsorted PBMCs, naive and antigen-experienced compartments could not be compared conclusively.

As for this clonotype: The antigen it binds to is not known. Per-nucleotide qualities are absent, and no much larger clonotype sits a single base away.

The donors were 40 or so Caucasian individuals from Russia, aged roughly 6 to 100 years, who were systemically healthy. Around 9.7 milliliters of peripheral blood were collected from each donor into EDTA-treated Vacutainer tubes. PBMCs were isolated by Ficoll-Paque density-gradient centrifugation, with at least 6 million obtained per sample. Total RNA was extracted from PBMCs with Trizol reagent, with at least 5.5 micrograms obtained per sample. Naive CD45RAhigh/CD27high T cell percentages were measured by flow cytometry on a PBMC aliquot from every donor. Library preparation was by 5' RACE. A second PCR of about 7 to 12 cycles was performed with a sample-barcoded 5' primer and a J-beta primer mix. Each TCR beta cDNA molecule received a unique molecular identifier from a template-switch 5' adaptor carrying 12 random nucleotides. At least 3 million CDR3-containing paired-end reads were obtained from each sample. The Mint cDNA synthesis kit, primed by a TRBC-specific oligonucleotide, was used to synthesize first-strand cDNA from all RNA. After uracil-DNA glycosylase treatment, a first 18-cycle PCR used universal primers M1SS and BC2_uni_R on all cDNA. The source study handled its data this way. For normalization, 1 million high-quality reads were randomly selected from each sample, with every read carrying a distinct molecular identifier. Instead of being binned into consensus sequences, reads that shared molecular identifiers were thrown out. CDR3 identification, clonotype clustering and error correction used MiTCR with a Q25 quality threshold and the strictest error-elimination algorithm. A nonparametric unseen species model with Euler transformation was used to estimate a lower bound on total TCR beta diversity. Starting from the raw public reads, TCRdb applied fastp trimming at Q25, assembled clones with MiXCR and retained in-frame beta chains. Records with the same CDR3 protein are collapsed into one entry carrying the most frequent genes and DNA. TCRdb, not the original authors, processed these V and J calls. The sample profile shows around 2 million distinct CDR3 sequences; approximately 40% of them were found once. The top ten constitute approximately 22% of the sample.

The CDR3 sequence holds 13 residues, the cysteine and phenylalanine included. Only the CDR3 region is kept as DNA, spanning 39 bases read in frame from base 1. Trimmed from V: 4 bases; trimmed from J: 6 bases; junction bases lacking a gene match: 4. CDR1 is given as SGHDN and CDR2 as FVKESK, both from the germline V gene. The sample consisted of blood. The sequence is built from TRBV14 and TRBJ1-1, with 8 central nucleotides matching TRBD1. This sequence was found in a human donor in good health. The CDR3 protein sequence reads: CASSLIQGAEAFF. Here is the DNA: TGTGCCAGCAGCCTTATACAGGGGGCTGAAGCTTTCTTT. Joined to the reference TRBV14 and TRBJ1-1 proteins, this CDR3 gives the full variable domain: EAGVTQFPSHSVIEKGQTVTLRCDPISGHDNLYWYRRVMGKEIKFLLHFVKESKQDESGMPNNRFLAERTGGTYSTLKVQPAELEDSGVYFCASSLIQGAEAFFGQGTRLTVV.